This T cell receptor beta chain derives from a study of T cell responses to AZD1222 COVID-19 vaccine. V shed 1 base and J 7 bases; nucleotides not matched to a gene: 9. Germline CDR1 reads LNHDA; CDR2 reads SQIVND (reference sequence). This CDR3 is 15 amino acids long. Using immunoSEQ multiplex PCR, the repertoire was profiled, and TCRdb retains in-frame clones only, with some absent. The sample yields 68,000 or so clones, 80% to 85% seen once. The source was peripheral blood, collected on day 0 of AZD1222 vaccination. The chain couples TRBV19 to TRBJ1-2; TRBD1 aligns across 7 bases. This clonotype originated in an adult in good health. The DNA for the CDR3 is TGTGCCAGTAGTATAGGGACAGGAGGCATGAGTGGCTACACCTTC. Translating it yields CASSIGTGGMSGYTF.